The 5 T cell receptor beta chains presented below share a single source sample, sequenced in a study of T-cell reconstitution after alpha-beta-depleted transplantation in children. This sample's TCRbeta library carried unique molecular identifier barcodes. MiXCR, run by TCRdb on the PCR reads, gives a single entry per CDR3 protein. This sample yields more than 200,000 distinct CDR3 sequences, of which around 25% are seen a single time; 2.6% belongs to the top ten. This material consisted of PBMCs, taken before TCRalphabeta/CD19-depleted stem cell transplant. These receptors all come from a girl aged 2 to 10 with Fanconi anemia, due to receive a stem cell transplant.

The rearrangement joins TRBV29-1 to TRBJ2-3; perhaps D is TRBD1 or TRBD2 (5 bases each). The CDR3 sequence is 11 residues long. Trimming cost V 8 bases and J 2 bases, with 8 bases left between them. Looked up from germline, CDR1 is SQVTM and CDR2 is ANQGSEA. Written as DNA, the CDR3 is TGCAGCATAGGGACCACAGATACGCAGTATTTT. Translated: CSIGTTDTQYF.

The chain joins TRBV3-1 to TRBJ2-1; TRBD2 is a possible D gene (6 bases). CDR1 and CDR2 from the germline V gene are LGHDT and YNNKEL (reference sequence). The V and J ends lost 6 bases and 4 bases respectively, with 16 bases between them. This CDR3 is 15 amino acids long. CDR3 amino acids: CASRPRGGPYNEQFF. The DNA for the CDR3 is TGTGCCAGCAGACCGCGGGGCGGGCCATACAATGAGCAGTTCTTC.

The gene calls are TRBV20-1 and TRBJ2-2; tentative D call: TRBD1 (5 bases). The ends were cut back, 2 bases at V and 3 bases at J, with 25 bases in the middle. CDR3 length equals 19 residues. The germline V gene has CDR1 DFQATT and CDR2 SNEGSKA (reference sequence). CDR3 nucleotides: TGCAGTGCTAGATATTTGGGAAGGGGCCCGAATCTCTACACCGGGGAGCTGTTTTTT. It is translated as CSARYLGRGPNLYTGELFF.

This clonotype occurred a few times. The chain links TRBV7-3 to TRBJ2-3; tentatively, D is TRBD1 or TRBD2 (6 bases each). This CDR3 spans 14 amino acids. Germline V gene sequence: CDR1 SGHTA, CDR2 FQGTGA. The V end was cut by 2 bases, the J end by 4 bases, with 10 bases between. The CDR3 here is CASSLRGRADTQYF. The DNA of the CDR3 is TGTGCCAGCAGCTTACGGGGGCGAGCAGATACGCAGTATTTT.

This clonotype occurred many times. This chain uses TRBV10-3 with TRBJ2-7; the match to TRBD2 covers 8 bases. After removal of 3 bases from V and 1 base from J, the junction contained 5 bases not matched to a gene. In germline, CDR1 is ENHRY, CDR2 SYGVKD. The CDR3 length is 15 residues. CDR3: CAISDWREDSYEQYF. The DNA of the CDR3 is TGTGCCATCAGTGATTGGCGGGAGGATTCCTACGAGCAGTACTTC.